This T cell receptor (beta chain) originates from a study of blood T cell repertoires in COVID-19. As processed by the authors: Amplification from reference gene primers served as the basis for estimated nucleated cell counts. Here immunoSEQ multiplex PCR was the method, and the copy in TCRdb shows in-frame clones only, minus some. For V, J and clone size, that table is used; D and trimming come from the DNA. Seen here are 25,000 to 35,000 clones, approximately 85% observed once, and the top ten hold roughly 7.3%. The specimen sequenced was peripheral blood. This TCR was sampled from a human donor in a cohort sampled during active COVID-19.

The CDR3 DNA reads TGTGCCAGTAGTCCGACAGGGGGAAATCAGCCCCAGCATTTT. This codes for CASSPTGGNQPQHF. V is TRBV19 and J is TRBJ1-5; TRBD1 aligns across 9 bases. The CDR3 is 14 residues long. CDR1 is LNHDA, CDR2 SQIVND, per germline (reference sequence). V lost 5 bases and J lost 4; bases outside the gene matches: 3.